Listed here are 31 T cell receptor beta chains from one sample, sequenced in a study of T cell changes during pregnancy in multiple sclerosis. Libraries were prepared by immunoSEQ multiplex PCR; TCRdb keeps only in-frame clonotypes and omits some of them. The table records about 41,000 clones, approximately 88% of them present only once. The source material was peripheral blood, sampled in the first trimester of pregnancy. These receptors all come from a female donor in good health, enrolled as a control in a pregnancy study.

V and J are TRBV6-1 and TRBJ2-7; 9 bases map to TRBD1. With 3 bases clipped from V and 0 bases from J, the junction kept 3 bases outside the gene matches. The CDR3 extends over 15 amino acids. Germline CDR1 and CDR2: MNHNS and SASEGT. The CDR3 loop is CASSDRDRDSYEQYF. The CDR3 DNA reads TGTGCCAGCAGTGACCGGGACAGGGACTCCTACGAGCAGTACTTC.

The V call is TRBV6-4, the J call TRBJ2-7, with D maybe TRBD2 (5 bases). Per germline, CDR1 MRHNA and CDR2 SNTAGT. There are 19 residues in the CDR3. The V and J ends lost 3 bases and 1 base respectively, with 25 bases between them. The CDR3 DNA reads TGTGCCAGCAGTGATCCCGAGGGAGAGAGAACCTATGGGTCCTACGAGCAGTACTTC. It encodes CASSDPEGERTYGSYEQYF.

The CDR3 spells CSVLGAYQETQYF. The DNA of the CDR3 is TGCAGCGTTTTGGGGGCGTACCAAGAGACCCAGTACTTC. The chain has TRBV29-1 and TRBJ2-5; TRBD1 might be the D (6 bases). V lost 5 bases, J lost 0 bases, and 10 bases lay in between. Germline V CDR1 and CDR2: SQVTM, ANQGSEA. The CDR3 extends over 13 amino acids.

This sequence joins TRBV20-1 and TRBJ2-3, with no clear D. The CDR3 totals 11 residues. In germline, CDR1 is DFQATT, CDR2 SNEGSKA (reference sequence). The germline V and J ends were trimmed by 6 bases and 6 bases, with 10 bases remaining between them. The CDR3 sequence: CSAPVGDTQYF. The CDR3 DNA reads as TGCAGTGCCCCGGTCGGGGATACGCAGTATTTT.

The rearrangement joins TRBV28 to TRBJ1-2; TRBD1 matches 8 bases. The germline CDR1 and CDR2 sequences are MDHEN and SYDVKM. The CDR3 runs 15 residues. The junction had 7 bases not matched to a gene; V was cut back by 2 bases and J by 5 bases. The CDR3, as DNA: TGTGCCAGCAGTTTACAGGGGGCGGGAGGGTATGGCTACACCTTC. It yields the protein CASSLQGAGGYGYTF.

This clone was seen once. V is TRBV19 and J is TRBJ1-1; 7 bases are a match to TRBD1. CDR3 length: 16 residues. Trimming removed 3 bases from V and 0 bases from J; junction bases left unmatched: 7. The germline gives CDR1 LNHDA, CDR2 SQIVND (reference sequence). Here the CDR3 reads CASSIPAGGMNTEAFF. The CDR3 nucleotides are TGTGCCAGTAGTATTCCCGCAGGGGGAATGAACACTGAAGCTTTCTTT.

The chain employs TRBV29-1 and TRBJ2-5; 9 bases match TRBD1. CDR1 is SQVTM and CDR2 is ANQGSEA in the germline V gene. The CDR3 runs to 13 residues. V was clipped by 6 bases and J by 5 bases; unmatched bases: 7. In nucleotides, the CDR3 is TGCAGCGTCCGTACAGGGGGCAGGGAGACCCAGTACTTC. As protein: CSVRTGGRETQYF.

The DNA of the CDR3 is TGTGCCAGTAGTATTCCCCTAGCGGGAGGGCTCGGGGCGCAGTATTTT. Translation gives CASSIPLAGGLGAQYF. The chain is built from TRBV19 and TRBJ2-3; 12 nucleotides align to TRBD2. The V and J ends lost 3 bases and 10 bases, in that order; junction bases with no gene match: 11. The germline CDR1 and CDR2 sequences are LNHDA and SQIVND (reference sequence). The CDR3 is made up of 16 amino acids. Based on the CDR3 plus reference TRBV19 and TRBJ2-3, the full variable domain is DGGITQSPKYLFRKEGQNVTLSCEQNLNHDAMYWYRQDPGQGLRLIYYSQIVNDFQKGDIAEGYSVSREKKESFPLTVTSAQKNPTAFYLCASSIPLAGGLGAQYFGPGTRLTVL.

CDR3 nucleotides: TGTGCCAGCAGCTCCAAGATAGCGGGAAGGGCCTACGAGCAGTACTTC. It translates to CASSSKIAGRAYEQYF. This chain uses TRBV14 with TRBJ2-7; 8 bases fit TRBD2. Germline V lookup: CDR1 SGHDN, CDR2 FVKESK. Trimming cost V 5 bases and J 2 bases; bases outside gene matches: 11. The CDR3 length is 16 residues.

The table lists this clone with many counts. The CDR3 reads CAISNLTGKLHGYTF. In DNA form, the CDR3 reads TGTGCCATCAGTAACCTGACAGGGAAACTTCATGGCTACACCTTC. The V call is TRBV10-3, the J call TRBJ1-2; TRBD1 agrees at 7 bases. CDR1 is ENHRY, CDR2 SYGVKD, per germline. The V and J ends lost 5 bases and 6 bases, in that order; junction bases with no gene match: 12. CDR3 length: 15 amino acids.

In its sample, this clone was seen once. The chain recombines TRBV6-5 with TRBJ1-2; D gene uncertain. This CDR3 comprises 13 residues. V lost 0 bases to trimming and J lost 5 bases, with 7 bases between them. The germline V gene has CDR1 MNHEY and CDR2 SVGAGI. CDR3 sequence reads: CASSYSREYGYTF. In DNA form, the CDR3 reads TGTGCCAGCAGTTACTCGAGAGAGTATGGCTACACCTTC.

The chain uses TRBV4-1 and TRBJ2-1; 8 bases fit TRBD2. V was clipped by 11 bases and J by 6 bases; unmatched bases: 15. The germline CDR1 and CDR2 sequences are MGHRA and YSYEKL. The CDR3 contains 15 residues. This CDR3 is CAGWGRSGAFNEQFF. In DNA form, the CDR3 reads TGCGCCGGGTGGGGGCGTAGCGGGGCCTTCAATGAGCAGTTCTTC.

The chain links TRBV29-1 to TRBJ2-2; D is ambiguous. The CDR3 has 15 amino acids. Germline assignment: CDR1 SQVTM and CDR2 ANQGSEA. V lost 3 bases, J lost 0 bases, and 11 bases lay in between. CDR3 protein: CSVEPDFSNTGELFF. In nucleotides, the CDR3 is TGCAGCGTTGAGCCCGACTTTTCGAACACCGGGGAGCTGTTTTTT.

The CDR3 nucleotides are TGTGCCAGCTCACCGATGAGACTAGCGGGGATAACCTACGAGCAGTACTTC. This sequence encodes CASSPMRLAGITYEQYF. The chain recombines TRBV18 with TRBJ2-7; 11 bases line up with TRBD2. The length of the CDR3 is 17 residues. The J segment lost 2 bases and the V segment lost 3 bases, leaving 9 bases of the junction unmatched. Germline V lookup: CDR1 KGHSH, CDR2 LQKENI.

The rearrangement uses TRBV5-1 and TRBJ1-4; perhaps TRBD1 as D (5 bases). CDR3 size: 19 residues. Looked up from germline, CDR1 is SGHRS and CDR2 is YFSETQ. V was shortened by 4 bases and J by 7 bases, with 29 bases between the two germline ends. The CDR3 loop is CASSLYPATAVDEFEKLFF. The CDR3 DNA reads as TGCGCCAGCAGCCTCTACCCCGCGACAGCTGTCGACGAATTTGAAAAACTGTTTTTT.

This clone was found once. V usage is TRBV5-6 and J usage is TRBJ1-6, with D perhaps TRBD1 (6 bases). V was shortened by 4 bases and J by 0 bases, with 20 bases between the two germline ends. Germline V CDR1 and CDR2: SGHDT, YYEEEE. This CDR3 spans 19 amino acids. The CDR3 bases are TGTGCCAGCAGCCTACAGGGAATTGGAGGTAGCTCCTATAATTCACCCCTCCACTTT. It encodes CASSLQGIGGSSYNSPLHF.

The J gene is TRBJ1-6, the V gene TRBV28; D remains unclear. This CDR3 has 16 residues. Germline lookup yields CDR1 MDHEN and CDR2 SYDVKM. The V and J ends lost 7 bases and 2 bases respectively, with 15 bases between them. The CDR3 reads CASIPRGGPYNSPLHF. CDR3 coding DNA: TGTGCCAGCATCCCGCGGGGTGGCCCCTATAATTCACCCCTCCACTTT.

Judged by abundance, this clone is large. The chain combines TRBV28 with TRBJ1-5; D uncertain. The CDR3 length is 13 residues. Germline CDR1 MDHEN, CDR2 SYDVKM. Trimming took 6 bases from V and 3 from J, leaving 9 bases between them. As DNA, the CDR3 is TGTGCCAGCAGCCGCGGTTACAATCAGCCCCAGCATTTT. Protein product: CASSRGYNQPQHF.

The gene calls are TRBV7-9 and TRBJ2-7; D is unclear. Germline V gene data show CDR1 as SEHNR and CDR2 as FQNEAQ (reference sequence). This CDR3 spans 13 amino acids. The ends were cut back, 3 bases at V and 6 bases at J, with 12 bases in the middle. CDR3 region: CASSFTAATEQYF. CDR3 in DNA: TGTGCCAGCAGCTTTACTGCTGCAACCGAGCAGTACTTC.

The chain is built from TRBV9 and TRBJ2-7; TRBD1 might be the D (5 bases). V was clipped by 0 bases and J by 0 bases, with 10 bases between them. CDR1 is SGDLS, CDR2 YYNGEE, per germline. This CDR3 contains 15 residues. The CDR3 spells CASSVGLGLSYEQYF. In DNA, the CDR3 is TGTGCCAGCAGCGTAGGTCTGGGGCTCTCCTACGAGCAGTACTTC. Complete variable domain (other parts from reference TRBV9 and TRBJ2-7): DSGVTQTPKHLITATGQRVTLRCSPRSGDLSVYWYQQSLDQGLQFLIQYYNGEERAKGNILERFSAQQFPDLHSELNLSSLELGDSALYFCASSVGLGLSYEQYFGPGTRLTVT.

The chain couples TRBV30 to TRBJ2-1, with 13 bases matching TRBD2. CDR3 length equals 16 residues. The germline CDR1 and CDR2 sequences are GTSNPN and SVGIG (reference sequence). V trimming: 2 bases; J trimming: 7 bases; junction bases outside the gene matches: 8. CDR3 region: CAWSPGLAGKENEQFF. CDR3 nucleotides: TGTGCCTGGAGTCCGGGACTAGCGGGAAAGGAAAATGAGCAGTTCTTC.

In this sample, this clone turned up once. CDR3 loop: CASKRGQPQHF. CDR3 coding DNA: TGTGCCAGCAAGCGGGGACAGCCCCAGCATTTT. The chain carries TRBV9 and TRBJ1-5; D not resolved. This CDR3 has 11 amino acids. Trimming pared 6 bases from V and 7 bases from J, leaving 8 bases between. Germline CDR1 SGDLS, CDR2 YYNGEE.

The chain joins TRBV5-1 to TRBJ2-2; D remains ambiguous. Trimming took 3 bases from V and 7 from J, leaving 13 bases between them. In germline, CDR1 is SGHRS, CDR2 YFSETQ. This CDR3 region has 14 residues. Written as DNA, the CDR3 is TGCGCCAGCAGCTCTCTCCCTAGTCTCGGGGAGCTGTTTTTT. As protein: CASSSLPSLGELFF.

This chain's CDR3 is CASSLVLAGASTDTQYF. The DNA for the CDR3 is TGCGCCAGCAGCTTGGTCCTAGCGGGGGCCAGCACAGATACGCAGTATTTT. The chain recombines TRBV5-1 with TRBJ2-3; 10 bases align to TRBD2. V trimming: 0 bases; J trimming: 0 bases; junction bases outside the gene matches: 4. CDR3 size: 17 residues. Germline assignment: CDR1 SGHRS and CDR2 YFSETQ.

The chain couples TRBV5-1 to TRBJ2-3; 9 positions agree with TRBD2. Germline-derived CDR1 and CDR2 are SGHRS and YFSETQ. The V and J ends lost 4 bases and 0 bases, in that order; junction bases with no gene match: 9. The CDR3 extends over 17 amino acids. The CDR3 coding sequence is TGCGCCAGCAGCCCGGCCGGCGGGGGGGCTAGCACAGATACGCAGTATTTT. As protein: CASSPAGGGASTDTQYF.

V is TRBV19 and J is TRBJ1-1; TRBD1 matches at 7 bases. CDR1 is LNHDA and CDR2 is SQIVND in the germline V gene (reference sequence). The CDR3 spans 14 residues. The trim removed 1 base at V and 2 bases at J, leaving 1 base unmatched. This CDR3 is CASSIGTGNTEAFF. The CDR3 DNA sequence: TGTGCCAGTAGTATAGGGACAGGAAACACTGAAGCTTTCTTT.

This clone came up a few times. The chain has TRBV5-6 and TRBJ2-2; D unresolved. This CDR3 has 13 amino acids. V lost 4 bases and J 3 bases, leaving 7 bases between the germline ends. The germline V gene encodes CDR1 SGHDT and CDR2 YYEEEE. The DNA of the CDR3 is TGTGCCAGCAGCCCTCTTGACACCGGGGAGCTGTTTTTT. Translated: CASSPLDTGELFF.

This clone has just one count. This chain uses TRBV2 with TRBJ2-5; 11 bases map to TRBD2. Germline CDR1 reads SNHLY; CDR2 reads FYNNEI. V dropped 8 bases and J dropped 5; count of bases not matched to a gene: 13. This CDR3 comprises 16 residues. The DNA for the CDR3 is TGTGCCAGCCAGAAACGCCTAGCGGGGGGAGGGGAGACCCAGTACTTC. Amino acid sequence: CASQKRLAGGGETQYF.

The V call is TRBV5-6, the J call TRBJ2-5; the match to TRBD2 covers 9 bases. V was pared by 0 bases and J by 11 bases, with 11 bases of the junction left unmatched. This CDR3 spans 15 amino acids. Germline V gene sequence: CDR1 SGHDT, CDR2 YYEEEE. The CDR3 bases are TGTGCCAGCAGCTTGGAGGGCGGGGGGGCCCCTGAGCAGTACTTC. As protein: CASSLEGGGAPEQYF. The variable domain in full, with the rest retrieved from reference TRBV5-6 and TRBJ2-5, is DAGVTQSPTHLIKTRGQQVTLRCSPKSGHDTVSWYQQALGQGPQFIFQYYEEEERQRGNFPDRFSGHQFPNYSSELNVNALLLGDSALYLCASSLEGGGAPEQYFGPGTRLLVL.

The chain recombines TRBV10-3 with TRBJ1-1, with TRBD1 as a possible D gene (5 bases). Germline V CDR1 and CDR2: ENHRY, SYGVKD. The CDR3 sequence is 13 residues long. Trimming left V 11 bases short and J 5 bases short, with 18 bases between. CDR3 coding DNA: TGTGCCTCCATGCGACAGCCTGGGACTGAAGCTTTCTTT. This encodes CASMRQPGTEAFF.

The chain links TRBV28 to TRBJ2-1; TRBD2 matches 13 bases. Unmatched junction bases numbered 4, after V lost 5 bases and J lost 3 bases. The CDR3 totals 16 residues. Germline V gives CDR1 MDHEN, CDR2 SYDVKM. The CDR3 is CASSPRLAGGYNEQFF. CDR3 coding DNA: TGTGCCAGCAGTCCCCGACTAGCGGGGGGCTACAATGAGCAGTTCTTC.